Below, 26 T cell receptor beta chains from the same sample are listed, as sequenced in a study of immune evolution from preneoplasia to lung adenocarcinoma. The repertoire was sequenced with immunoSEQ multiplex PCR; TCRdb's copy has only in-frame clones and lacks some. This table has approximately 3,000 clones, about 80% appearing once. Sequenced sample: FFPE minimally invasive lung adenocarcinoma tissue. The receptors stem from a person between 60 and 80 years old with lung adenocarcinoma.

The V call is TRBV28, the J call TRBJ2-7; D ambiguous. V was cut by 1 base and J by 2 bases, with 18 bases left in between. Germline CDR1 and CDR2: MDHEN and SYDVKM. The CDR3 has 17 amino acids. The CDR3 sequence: CASSLFGTPPFAYEQYF. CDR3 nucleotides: TGTGCCAGCAGTTTATTCGGTACCCCTCCCTTTGCCTACGAGCAGTACTTC.

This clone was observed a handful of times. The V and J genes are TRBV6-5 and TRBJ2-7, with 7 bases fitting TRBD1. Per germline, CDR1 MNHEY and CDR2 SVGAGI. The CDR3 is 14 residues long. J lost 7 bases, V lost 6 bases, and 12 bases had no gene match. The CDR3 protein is CASRPGTVHREQYF. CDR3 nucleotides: TGTGCCAGCAGGCCCGGGACAGTCCACCGGGAGCAGTACTTC.

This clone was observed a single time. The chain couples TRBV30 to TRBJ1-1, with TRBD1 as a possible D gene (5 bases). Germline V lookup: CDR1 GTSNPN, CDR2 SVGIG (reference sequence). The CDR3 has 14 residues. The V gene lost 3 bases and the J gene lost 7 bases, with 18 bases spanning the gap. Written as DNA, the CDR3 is TGTGCCTGGAGGGGAGGCGGGGGAAAGGGTGAAGCTTTCTTT. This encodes CAWRGGGGKGEAFF.

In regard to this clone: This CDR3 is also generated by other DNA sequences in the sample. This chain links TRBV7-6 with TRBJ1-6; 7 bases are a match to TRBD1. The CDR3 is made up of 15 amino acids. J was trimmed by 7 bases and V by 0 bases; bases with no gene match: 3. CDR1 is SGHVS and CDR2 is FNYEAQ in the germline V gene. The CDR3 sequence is CASSLANRGNSPLHF. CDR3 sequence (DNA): TGTGCCAGCAGCTTAGCCAACAGGGGAAATTCACCCCTCCACTTT.

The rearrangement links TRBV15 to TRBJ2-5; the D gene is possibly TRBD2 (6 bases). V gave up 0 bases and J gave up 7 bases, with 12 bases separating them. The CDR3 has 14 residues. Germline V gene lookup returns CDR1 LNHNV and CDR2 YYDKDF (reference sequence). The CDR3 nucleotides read TGTGCCACCAGCAGAGAAAGACTAGATGGGACCCAGTACTTC. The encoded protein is CATSRERLDGTQYF.

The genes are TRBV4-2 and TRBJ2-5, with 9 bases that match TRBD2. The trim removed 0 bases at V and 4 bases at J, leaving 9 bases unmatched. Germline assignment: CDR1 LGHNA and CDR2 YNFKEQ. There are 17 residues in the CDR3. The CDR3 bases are TGTGCCAGCAGCCAAGACCCCAGCGGGGGGAGGGTAGAGACCCAGTACTTC. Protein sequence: CASSQDPSGGRVETQYF.

CDR3 amino acids: CASSYSDGSNQPQHF. CDR3 nucleotides: TGTGCCAGCAGTTACTCCGACGGGAGCAATCAGCCCCAGCATTTT. The chain recombines TRBV28 with TRBJ1-5; unclear D gene. This CDR3 contains 15 residues. Germline lookup yields CDR1 MDHEN and CDR2 SYDVKM. Deletions cut 4 bases from V and 1 base from J, with 11 bases between.

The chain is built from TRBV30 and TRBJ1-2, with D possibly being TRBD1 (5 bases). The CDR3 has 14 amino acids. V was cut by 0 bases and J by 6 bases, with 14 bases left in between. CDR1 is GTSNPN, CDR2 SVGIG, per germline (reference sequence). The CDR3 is CAWSVGRLGDGYTF. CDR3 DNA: TGTGCCTGGAGTGTGGGCAGGCTAGGGGATGGCTACACCTTC.

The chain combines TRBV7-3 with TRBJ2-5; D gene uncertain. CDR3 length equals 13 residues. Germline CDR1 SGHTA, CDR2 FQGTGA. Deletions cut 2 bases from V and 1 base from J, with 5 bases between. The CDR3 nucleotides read TGTGCCAGCAGCTTAGATGCCCAAGAGACCCAGTACTTC. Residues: CASSLDAQETQYF.

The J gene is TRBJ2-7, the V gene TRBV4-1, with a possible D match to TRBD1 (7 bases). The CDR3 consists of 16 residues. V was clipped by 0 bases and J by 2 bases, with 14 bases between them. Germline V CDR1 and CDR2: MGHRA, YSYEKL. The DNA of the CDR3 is TGCGCCAGCAGCCAAGATATAGGAGGGGGCGCCTACGAGCAGTACTTC. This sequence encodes CASSQDIGGGAYEQYF.

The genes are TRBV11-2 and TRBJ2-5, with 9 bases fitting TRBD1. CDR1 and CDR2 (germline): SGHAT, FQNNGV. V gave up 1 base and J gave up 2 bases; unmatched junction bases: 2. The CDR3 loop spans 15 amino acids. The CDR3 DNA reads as TGTGCCAGCAGCTTAGGGGACAGGGATCAAGAGACCCAGTACTTC. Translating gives CASSLGDRDQETQYF.

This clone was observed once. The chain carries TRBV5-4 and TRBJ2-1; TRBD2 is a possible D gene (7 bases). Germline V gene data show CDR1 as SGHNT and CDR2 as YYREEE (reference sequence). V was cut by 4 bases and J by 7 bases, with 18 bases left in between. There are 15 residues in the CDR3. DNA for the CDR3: TGTGCCAGCAGCCGAGGGGGGGAGGTGAGGAATGAGCAGTTCTTC. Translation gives CASSRGGEVRNEQFF. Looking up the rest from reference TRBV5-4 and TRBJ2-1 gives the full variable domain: ETGVTQSPTHLIKTRGQQVTLRCSSQSGHNTVSWYQQALGQGPQFIFQYYREEENGRGNFPPRFSGLQFPNYSSELNVNALELDDSALYLCASSRGGEVRNEQFFGPGTRLTVL.

Written as DNA, the CDR3 is TGTGCCAGTATGGGCCCGGGACAATACAATGAGCAGTTCTTC. Translation gives CASMGPGQYNEQFF. The gene calls are TRBV19 and TRBJ2-1; D is perhaps TRBD1 (6 bases). There are 14 residues in the CDR3. The V end lost 7 bases, the J end lost 4 bases, and 14 bases lay between the germline ends. The germline gives CDR1 LNHDA, CDR2 SQIVND (reference sequence).

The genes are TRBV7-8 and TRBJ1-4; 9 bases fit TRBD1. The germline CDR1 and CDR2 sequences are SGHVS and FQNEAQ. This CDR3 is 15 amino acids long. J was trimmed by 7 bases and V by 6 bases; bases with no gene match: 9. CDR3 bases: TGTGCCAGCAGACCACAGGGGGCGTTTGGTGAAAAACTGTTTTTT. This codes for CASRPQGAFGEKLFF.

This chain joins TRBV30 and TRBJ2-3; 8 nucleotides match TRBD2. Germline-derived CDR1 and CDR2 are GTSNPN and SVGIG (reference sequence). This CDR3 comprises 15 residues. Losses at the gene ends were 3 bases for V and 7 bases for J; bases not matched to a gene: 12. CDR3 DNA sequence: TGTGCCTGGAGACCGGAACGGACTAGCTCGAATACGCAGTATTTT. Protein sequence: CAWRPERTSSNTQYF. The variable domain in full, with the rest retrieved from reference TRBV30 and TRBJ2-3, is SQTIHQWPATLVQPVGSPLSLECTVEGTSNPNLYWYRQAAGRGLQLLFYSVGIGQISSEVPQNLSASRPQDRQFILSSKKLLLSDSGFYLCAWRPERTSSNTQYFGPGTRLTVL.

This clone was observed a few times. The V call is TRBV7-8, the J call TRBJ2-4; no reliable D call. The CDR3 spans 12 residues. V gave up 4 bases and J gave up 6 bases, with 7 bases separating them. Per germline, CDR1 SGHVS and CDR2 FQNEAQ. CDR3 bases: TGTGCCAGCAGCTCACTTTCAAACATTCAGTACTTC. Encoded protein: CASSSLSNIQYF.

CDR3 bases: TGCAGCGTTGAAGGAGGGGGCCATACGCAGTATTTT. It translates to CSVEGGGHTQYF. The genes are TRBV29-1 and TRBJ2-3, with 7 bases identical to TRBD1. CDR3 length equals 12 residues. Germline loops: CDR1 SQVTM, CDR2 ANQGSEA. J lost 7 bases, V lost 1 base, and 2 bases had no gene match.

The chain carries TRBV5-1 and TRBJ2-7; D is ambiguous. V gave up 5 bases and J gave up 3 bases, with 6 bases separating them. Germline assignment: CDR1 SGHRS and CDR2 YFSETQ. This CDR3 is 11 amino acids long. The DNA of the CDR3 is TGCGCCAGCAGTCCGGGCTACGAGCAGTACTTC. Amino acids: CASSPGYEQYF. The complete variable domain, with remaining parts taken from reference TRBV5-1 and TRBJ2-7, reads KAGVTQTPRYLIKTRGQQVTLSCSPISGHRSVSWYQQTPGQGLQFLFEYFSETQRNKGNFPGRFSGRQFSNSRSEMNVSTLELGDSALYLCASSPGYEQYFGPGTRLTVT.

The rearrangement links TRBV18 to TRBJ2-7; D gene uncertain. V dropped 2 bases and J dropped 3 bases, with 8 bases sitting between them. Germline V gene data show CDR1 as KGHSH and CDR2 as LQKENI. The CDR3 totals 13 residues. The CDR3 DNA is TGTGCCAGCTCACCATCTGGGTTCTACGAGCAGTACTTC. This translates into CASSPSGFYEQYF. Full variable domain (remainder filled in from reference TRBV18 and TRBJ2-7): NAGVMQNPRHLVRRRGQEARLRCSPMKGHSHVYWYRQLPEEGLKFMVYLQKENIIDESGMPKERFSAEFPKEGPSILRIQQVVRGDSAAYFCASSPSGFYEQYFGPGTRLTVT.

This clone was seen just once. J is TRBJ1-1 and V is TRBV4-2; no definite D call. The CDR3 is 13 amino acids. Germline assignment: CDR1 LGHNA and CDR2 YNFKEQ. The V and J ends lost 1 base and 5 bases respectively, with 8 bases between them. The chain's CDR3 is CASSQVKWTEAFF. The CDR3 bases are TGTGCCAGCAGCCAAGTAAAATGGACTGAAGCTTTCTTT.

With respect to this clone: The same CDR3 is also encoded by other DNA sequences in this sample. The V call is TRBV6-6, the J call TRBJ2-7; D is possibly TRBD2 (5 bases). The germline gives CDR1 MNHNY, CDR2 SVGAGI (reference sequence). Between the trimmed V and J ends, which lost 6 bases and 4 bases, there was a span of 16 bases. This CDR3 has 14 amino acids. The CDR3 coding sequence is TGTGCCAGCAGGAAACTTGGAGGACTGTACGAGCAGTACTTC. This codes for CASRKLGGLYEQYF.

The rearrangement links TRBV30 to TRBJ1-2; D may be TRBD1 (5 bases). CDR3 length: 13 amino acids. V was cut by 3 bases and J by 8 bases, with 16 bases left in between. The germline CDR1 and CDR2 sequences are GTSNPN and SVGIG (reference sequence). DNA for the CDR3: TGTGCCTGGAGCTCAGGCAGCAGGGTGGGCTACACCTTC. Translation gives CAWSSGSRVGYTF.

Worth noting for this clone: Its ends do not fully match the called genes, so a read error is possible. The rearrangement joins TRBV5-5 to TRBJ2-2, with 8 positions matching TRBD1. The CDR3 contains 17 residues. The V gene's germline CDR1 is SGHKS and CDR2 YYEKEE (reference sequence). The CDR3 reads CACSLVRTGLNTGELFF. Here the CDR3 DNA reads TGTGCCTGCAGCTTGGTGCGGACAGGGCTGAACACCGGGGAGCTGTTTTTT.

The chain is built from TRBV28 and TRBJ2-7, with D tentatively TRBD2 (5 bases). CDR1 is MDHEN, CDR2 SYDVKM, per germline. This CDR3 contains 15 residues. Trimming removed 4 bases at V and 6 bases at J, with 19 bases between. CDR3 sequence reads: CASSYMREAPIEQYF. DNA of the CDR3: TGTGCCAGCAGTTACATGAGGGAAGCCCCCATCGAGCAGTACTTC. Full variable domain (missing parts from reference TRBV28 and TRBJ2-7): DVKVTQSSRYLVKRTGEKVFLECVQDMDHENMFWYRQDPGLGLRLIYFSYDVKMKEKGDIPEGYSVSREKKERFSLILESASTNQTSMYLCASSYMREAPIEQYFGPGTRLTVT.

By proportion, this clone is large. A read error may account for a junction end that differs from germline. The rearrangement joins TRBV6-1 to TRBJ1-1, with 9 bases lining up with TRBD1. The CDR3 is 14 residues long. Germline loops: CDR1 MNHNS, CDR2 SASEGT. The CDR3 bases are TGTGCCAGCCGTGACTCACCCGGGACAGGGTTCGCTTTCTTT. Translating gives CASRDSPGTGFAFF.

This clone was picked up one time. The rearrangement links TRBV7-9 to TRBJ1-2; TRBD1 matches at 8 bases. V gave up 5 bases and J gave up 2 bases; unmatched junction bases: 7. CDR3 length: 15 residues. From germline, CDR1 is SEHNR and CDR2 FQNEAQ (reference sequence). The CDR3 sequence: CASSLPGQENYGYTF. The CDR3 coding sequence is TGTGCCAGCAGCCTCCCGGGACAGGAAAACTATGGCTACACCTTC.